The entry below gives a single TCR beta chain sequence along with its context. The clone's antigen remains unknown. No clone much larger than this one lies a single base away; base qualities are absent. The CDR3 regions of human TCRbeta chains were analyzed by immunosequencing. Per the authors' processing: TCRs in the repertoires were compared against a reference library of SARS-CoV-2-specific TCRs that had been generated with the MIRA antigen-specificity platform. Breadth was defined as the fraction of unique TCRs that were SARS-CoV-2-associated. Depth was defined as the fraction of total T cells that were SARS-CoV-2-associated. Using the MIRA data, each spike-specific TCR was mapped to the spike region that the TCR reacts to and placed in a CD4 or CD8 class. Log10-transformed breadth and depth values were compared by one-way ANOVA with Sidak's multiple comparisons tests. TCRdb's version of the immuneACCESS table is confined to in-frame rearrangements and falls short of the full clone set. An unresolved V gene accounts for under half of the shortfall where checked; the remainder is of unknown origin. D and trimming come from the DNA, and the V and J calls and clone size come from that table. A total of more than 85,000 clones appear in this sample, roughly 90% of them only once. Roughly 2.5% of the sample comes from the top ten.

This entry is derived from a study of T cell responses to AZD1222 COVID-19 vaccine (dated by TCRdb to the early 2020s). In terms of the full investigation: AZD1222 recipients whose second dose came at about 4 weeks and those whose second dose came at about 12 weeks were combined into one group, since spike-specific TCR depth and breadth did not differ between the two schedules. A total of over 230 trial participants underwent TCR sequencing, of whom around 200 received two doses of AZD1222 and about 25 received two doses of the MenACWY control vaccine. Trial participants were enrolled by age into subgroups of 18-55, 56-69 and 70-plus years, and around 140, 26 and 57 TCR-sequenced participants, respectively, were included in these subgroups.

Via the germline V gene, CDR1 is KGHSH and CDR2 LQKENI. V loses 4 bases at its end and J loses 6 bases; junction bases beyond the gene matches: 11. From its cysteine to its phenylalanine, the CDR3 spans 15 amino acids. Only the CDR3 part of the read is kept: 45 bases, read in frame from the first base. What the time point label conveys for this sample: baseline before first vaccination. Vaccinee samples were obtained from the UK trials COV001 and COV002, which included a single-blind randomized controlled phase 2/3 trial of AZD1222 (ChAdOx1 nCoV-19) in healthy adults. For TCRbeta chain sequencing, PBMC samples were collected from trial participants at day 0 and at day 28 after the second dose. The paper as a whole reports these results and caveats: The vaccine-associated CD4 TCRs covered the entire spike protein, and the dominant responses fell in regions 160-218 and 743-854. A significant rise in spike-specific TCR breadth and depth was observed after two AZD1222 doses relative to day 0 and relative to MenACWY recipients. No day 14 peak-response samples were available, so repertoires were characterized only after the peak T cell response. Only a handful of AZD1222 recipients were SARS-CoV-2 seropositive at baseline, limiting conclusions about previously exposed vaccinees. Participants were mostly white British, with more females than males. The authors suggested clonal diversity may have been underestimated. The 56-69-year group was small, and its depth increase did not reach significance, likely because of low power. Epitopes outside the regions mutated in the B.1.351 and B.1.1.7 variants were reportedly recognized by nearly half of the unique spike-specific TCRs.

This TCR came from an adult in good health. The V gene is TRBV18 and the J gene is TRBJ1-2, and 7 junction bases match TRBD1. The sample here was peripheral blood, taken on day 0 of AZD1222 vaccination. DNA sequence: TGTGCCAGCTCACAACGGGACAGCCCTTACCATGGCTACACCTTC. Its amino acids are CASSQRDSPYHGYTF.